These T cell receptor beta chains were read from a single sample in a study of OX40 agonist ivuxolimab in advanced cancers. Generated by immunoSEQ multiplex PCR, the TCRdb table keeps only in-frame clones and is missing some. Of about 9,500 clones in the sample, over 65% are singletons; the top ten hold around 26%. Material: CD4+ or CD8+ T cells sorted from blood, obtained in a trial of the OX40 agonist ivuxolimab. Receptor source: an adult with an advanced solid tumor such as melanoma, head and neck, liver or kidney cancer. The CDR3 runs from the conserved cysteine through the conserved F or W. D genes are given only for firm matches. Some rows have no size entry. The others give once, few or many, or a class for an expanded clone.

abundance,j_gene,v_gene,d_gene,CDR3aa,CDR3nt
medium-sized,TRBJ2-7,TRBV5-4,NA,CASSLDGISYEQYF,TGTGCCAGCAGCTTGGACGGAATCTCCTACGAGCAGTACTTC
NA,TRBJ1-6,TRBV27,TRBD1,CASRTGGISPLHF,TGTGCCAGCCGGACAGGGGGGATCTCACCCCTCCACTTT
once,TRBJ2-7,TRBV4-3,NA,CASSQDLGSSYEQYF,TGCGCCAGCAGCCAAGATCTCGGTAGCTCCTACGAGCAGTACTTC
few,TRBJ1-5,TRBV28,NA,CASSWDLGNQPQHF,TGTGCCAGCAGTTGGGATCTCGGCAATCAGCCCCAGCATTTT
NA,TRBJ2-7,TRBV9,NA,CASSVGSGLPVEQYF,TGTGCCAGCAGCGTAGGATCGGGACTCCCCGTCGAGCAGTACTTC
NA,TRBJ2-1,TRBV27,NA,CASSFGASVYNEQFF,TGTGCCAGCAGTTTCGGGGCTAGCGTCTACAATGAGCAGTTCTTC
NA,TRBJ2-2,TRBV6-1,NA,CASSARSTGELFF,TGTGCCAGCAGTGCGAGATCCACCGGGGAGCTGTTTTTT
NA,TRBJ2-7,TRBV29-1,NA,CSVGQTYEQYF,TGCAGCGTTGGACAGACCTACGAGCAGTACTTC
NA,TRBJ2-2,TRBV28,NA,CASSYLLSATGELFF,TGTGCCAGCAGCTACCTCCTCTCCGCGACCGGGGAGCTGTTTTTT
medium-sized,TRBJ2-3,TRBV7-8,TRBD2,CASSTERGGRDTQYF,TGTGCCAGCAGCACTGAGCGGGGGGGCAGGGATACGCAGTATTTT
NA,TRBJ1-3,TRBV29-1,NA,CSVEDRVRGAGNTIYF,TGCAGCGTTGAAGATCGGGTTAGGGGGGCCGGAAACACCATATATTTT
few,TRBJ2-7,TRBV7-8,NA,CASSLGGTYEQYF,TGTGCCAGCAGCTTGGGTGGGACATACGAGCAGTACTTC
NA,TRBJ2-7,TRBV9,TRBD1,CASSKRGTGDYYEQYF,TGTGCCAGCAGCAAGAGAGGGACAGGGGACTACTACGAGCAGTACTTC
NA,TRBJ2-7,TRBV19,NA,CASSMRDNPSYEQYF,TGTGCCAGTAGTATGAGGGACAATCCATCCTACGAGCAGTACTTC
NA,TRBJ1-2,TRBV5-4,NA,CASSLLSGNYGYTF,TGTGCCAGCAGCTTGTTATCCGGTAACTATGGCTACACCTTC
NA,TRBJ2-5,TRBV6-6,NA,CASSYSYSQETQYF,TGTGCCAGCAGTTACTCTTATTCCCAAGAGACCCAGTACTTC
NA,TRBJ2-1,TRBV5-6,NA,CASSYGYNEQFF,TGTGCCAGCAGCTATGGTTACAATGAGCAGTTCTTC
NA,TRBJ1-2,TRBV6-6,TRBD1,CASSYAGGYYGYTF,TGTGCCAGCAGTTACGCAGGGGGCTACTATGGCTACACCTTC
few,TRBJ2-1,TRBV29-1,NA,CSVELDFDLRGNEQFF,TGCAGCGTTGAGCTAGACTTCGATCTAAGGGGTAATGAGCAGTTCTTC
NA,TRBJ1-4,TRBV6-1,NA,CASRDIREKLFF,TGTGCCAGCAGGGACATCCGTGAAAAACTGTTTTTT
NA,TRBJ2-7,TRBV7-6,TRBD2,CASSSGGTYEQYF,TGTGCCAGCAGTAGCGGGGGCACCTACGAGCAGTACTTC
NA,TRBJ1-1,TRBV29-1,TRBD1,CSVESTGRSTEAFF,TGCAGCGTTGAGTCGACAGGGAGGAGCACTGAAGCTTTCTTT
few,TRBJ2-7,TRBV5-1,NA,CASSFRGSLYEQYF,TGCGCCAGCAGCTTTAGAGGGAGTCTCTACGAGCAGTACTTC
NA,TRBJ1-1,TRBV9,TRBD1,CASSPWTGKNTEAFF,TGTGCCAGCAGCCCTTGGACAGGCAAGAACACTGAAGCTTTCTTT
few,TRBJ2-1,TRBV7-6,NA,CASNGGWDSYNEQFF,TGTGCCAGCAATGGGGGGTGGGACTCCTACAATGAGCAGTTCTTC
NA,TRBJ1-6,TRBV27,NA,CASSLVQGKSPLHF,TGTGCCAGCAGTTTGGTCCAGGGAAAATCACCCCTCCACTTT
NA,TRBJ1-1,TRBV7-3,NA,CASSSGRQAFF,TGTGCCAGCAGCTCAGGGAGACAAGCTTTCTTT
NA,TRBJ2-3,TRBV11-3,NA,CASSPGADTQYF,TGTGCCAGCAGCCCCGGGGCAGATACGCAGTATTTT
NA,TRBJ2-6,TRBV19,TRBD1,CASRGVDRGGSGANVLTF,TGTGCCAGTAGGGGAGTGGACAGGGGAGGCTCTGGGGCCAACGTCCTGACTTTC
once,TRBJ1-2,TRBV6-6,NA,CASSPQGGSGLGYTF,TGTGCCAGCAGTCCCCAAGGAGGATCTGGCTTGGGCTACACCTTC
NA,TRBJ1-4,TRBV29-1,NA,CSVRYATTNEKLFF,TGCAGCGTTCGTTATGCAACAACTAATGAAAAACTGTTTTTT